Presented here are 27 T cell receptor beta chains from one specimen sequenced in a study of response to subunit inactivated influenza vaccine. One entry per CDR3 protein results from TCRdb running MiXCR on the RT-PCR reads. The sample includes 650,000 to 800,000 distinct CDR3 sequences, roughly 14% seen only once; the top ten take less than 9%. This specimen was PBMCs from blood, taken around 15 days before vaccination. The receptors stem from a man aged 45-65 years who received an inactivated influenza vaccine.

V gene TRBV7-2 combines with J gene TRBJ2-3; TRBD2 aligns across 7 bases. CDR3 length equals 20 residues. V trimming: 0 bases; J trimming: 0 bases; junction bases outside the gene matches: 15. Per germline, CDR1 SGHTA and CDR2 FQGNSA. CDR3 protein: CASSLALSASGPSSTDTQYF. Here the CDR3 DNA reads TGTGCCAGCAGCTTAGCGCTTTCGGCTAGCGGACCTTCTAGCACAGATACGCAGTATTTT.

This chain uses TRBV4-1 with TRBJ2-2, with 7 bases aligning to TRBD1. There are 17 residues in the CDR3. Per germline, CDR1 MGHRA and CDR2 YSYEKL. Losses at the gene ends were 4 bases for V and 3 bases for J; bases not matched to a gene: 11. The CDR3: CASSPFTRDRYTGELFF. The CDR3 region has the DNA TGCGCCAGCAGCCCGTTTACCCGGGACAGATACACCGGGGAGCTGTTTTTT.

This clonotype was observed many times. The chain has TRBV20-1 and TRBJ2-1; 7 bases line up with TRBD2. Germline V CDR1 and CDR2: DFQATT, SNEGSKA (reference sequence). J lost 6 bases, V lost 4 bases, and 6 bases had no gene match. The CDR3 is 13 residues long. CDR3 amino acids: CSAISGTVNEQFF. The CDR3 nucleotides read TGCAGTGCTATAAGCGGGACCGTCAATGAGCAGTTCTTC.

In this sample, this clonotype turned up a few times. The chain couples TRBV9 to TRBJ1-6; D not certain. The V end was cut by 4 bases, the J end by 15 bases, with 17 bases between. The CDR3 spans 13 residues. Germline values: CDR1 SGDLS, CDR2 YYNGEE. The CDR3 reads CASSTREGLVLHF. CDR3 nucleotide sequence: TGTGCCAGCAGCACTCGGGAGGGTTTGGTCCTCCACTTT.

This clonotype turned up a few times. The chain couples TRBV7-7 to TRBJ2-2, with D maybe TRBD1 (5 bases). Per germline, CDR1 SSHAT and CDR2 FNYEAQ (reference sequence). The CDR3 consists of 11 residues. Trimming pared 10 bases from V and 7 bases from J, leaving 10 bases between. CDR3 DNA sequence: TGTGCCACAAAGGGGATCGGGGAGCTGTTTTTT. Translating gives CATKGIGELFF. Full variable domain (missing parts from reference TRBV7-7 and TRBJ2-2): GAGVSQSPRYKVTKRGQDVTLRCDPISSHATLYWYQQALGQGPEFLTYFNYEAQPDKSGLPSDRFSAERPEGSISTLTIQRTEQRDSAMYRCATKGIGELFFGEGSRLTVL.

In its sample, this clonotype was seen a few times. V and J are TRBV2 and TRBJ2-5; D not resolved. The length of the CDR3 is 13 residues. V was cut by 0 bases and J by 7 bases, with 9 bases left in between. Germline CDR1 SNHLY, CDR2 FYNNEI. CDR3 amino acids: CASSEAPLGTQYF. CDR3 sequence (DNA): TGTGCCAGCAGTGAAGCTCCGCTCGGGACCCAGTACTTC.

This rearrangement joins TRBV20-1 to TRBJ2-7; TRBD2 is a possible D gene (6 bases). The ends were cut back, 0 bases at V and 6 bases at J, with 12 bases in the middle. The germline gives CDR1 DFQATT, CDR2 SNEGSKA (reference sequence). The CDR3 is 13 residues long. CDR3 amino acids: CSARDVTGAEQYF. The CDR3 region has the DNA TGCAGTGCTAGAGATGTTACGGGAGCCGAGCAGTACTTC.

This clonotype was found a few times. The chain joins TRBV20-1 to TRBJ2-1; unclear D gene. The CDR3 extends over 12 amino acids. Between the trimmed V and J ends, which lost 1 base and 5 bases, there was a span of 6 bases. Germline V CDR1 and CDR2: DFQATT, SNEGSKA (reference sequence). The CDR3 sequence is CSARAPNNEQFF. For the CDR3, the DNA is TGCAGTGCTAGAGCCCCTAACAATGAGCAGTTCTTC.

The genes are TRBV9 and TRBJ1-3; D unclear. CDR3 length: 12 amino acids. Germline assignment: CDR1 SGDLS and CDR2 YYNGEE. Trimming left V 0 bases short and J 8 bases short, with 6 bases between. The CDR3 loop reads CASSVDRDTIYF. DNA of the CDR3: TGTGCCAGCAGCGTAGATCGTGACACCATATATTTT.

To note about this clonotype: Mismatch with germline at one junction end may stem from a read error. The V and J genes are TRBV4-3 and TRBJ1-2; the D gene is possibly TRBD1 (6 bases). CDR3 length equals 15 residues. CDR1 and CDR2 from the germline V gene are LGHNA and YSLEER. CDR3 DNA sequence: TGCGCCAGCAGCCAAGATCATGGGGACACCTATGGCTGCACCTTC. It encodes CASSQDHGDTYGCTF.

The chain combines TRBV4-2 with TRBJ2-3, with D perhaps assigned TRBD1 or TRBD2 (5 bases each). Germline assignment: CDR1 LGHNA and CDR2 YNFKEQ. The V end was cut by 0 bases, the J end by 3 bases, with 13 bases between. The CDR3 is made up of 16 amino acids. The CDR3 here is CASSQDRGALTDTQYF. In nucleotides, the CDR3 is TGTGCCAGCAGCCAAGACCGAGGGGCTTTGACAGATACGCAGTATTTT.

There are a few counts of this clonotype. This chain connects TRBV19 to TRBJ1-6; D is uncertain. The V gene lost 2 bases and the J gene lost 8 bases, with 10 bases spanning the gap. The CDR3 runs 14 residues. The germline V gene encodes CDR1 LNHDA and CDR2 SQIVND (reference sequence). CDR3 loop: CASSIKTVDSPLHF. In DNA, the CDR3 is TGTGCCAGTAGTATAAAAACCGTTGATTCACCCCTCCACTTT.

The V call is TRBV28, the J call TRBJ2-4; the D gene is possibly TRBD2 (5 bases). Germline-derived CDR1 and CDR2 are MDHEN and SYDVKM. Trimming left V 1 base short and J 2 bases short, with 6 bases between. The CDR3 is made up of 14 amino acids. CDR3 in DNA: TGTGCCAGCAGTTTATCGGGGTCCAAAAACATTCAGTACTTC. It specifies CASSLSGSKNIQYF.

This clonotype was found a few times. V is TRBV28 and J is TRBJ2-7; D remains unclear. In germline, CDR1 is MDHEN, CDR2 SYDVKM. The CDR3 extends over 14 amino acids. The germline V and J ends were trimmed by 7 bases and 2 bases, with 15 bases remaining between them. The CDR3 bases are TGTGCCAGCACCCCCCCTCTGTCCACCTACGAGCAGTACTTC. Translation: CASTPPLSTYEQYF.

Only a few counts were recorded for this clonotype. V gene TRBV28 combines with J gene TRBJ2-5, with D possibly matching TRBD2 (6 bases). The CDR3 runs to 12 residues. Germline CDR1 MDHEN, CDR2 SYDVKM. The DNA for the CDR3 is TGTTCCGTGGGGGGAGCTGCAGAGACCCAGTACTTC. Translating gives CSVGGAAETQYF.

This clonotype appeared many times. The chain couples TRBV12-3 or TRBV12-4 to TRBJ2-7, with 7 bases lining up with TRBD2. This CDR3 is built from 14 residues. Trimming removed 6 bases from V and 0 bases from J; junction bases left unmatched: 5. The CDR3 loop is CASRTSGNSYEQYF. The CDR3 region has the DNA TGTGCCAGCAGAACGAGCGGGAACTCCTACGAGCAGTACTTC.

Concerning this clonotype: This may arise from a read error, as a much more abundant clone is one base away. CDR3 loop: CATSDTLNSEAFF. The DNA of the CDR3 is TGTGCCACCAGTGATACGTTGAACTCTGAAGCTTTCTTT. J is TRBJ1-1 and V is TRBV24-1; D is unclear. This CDR3 has 13 amino acids. Germline values: CDR1 KGHDR, CDR2 SFDVKD.

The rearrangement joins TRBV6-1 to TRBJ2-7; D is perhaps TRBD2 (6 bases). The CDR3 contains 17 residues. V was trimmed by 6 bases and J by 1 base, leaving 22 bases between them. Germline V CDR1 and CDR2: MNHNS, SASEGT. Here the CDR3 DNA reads TGTGCCAGCAGCCTGAGGGGAGGCCGAACACGGTCCTACGAGCAGTACTTC. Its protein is CASSLRGGRTRSYEQYF.

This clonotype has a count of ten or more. This chain's CDR3 is CASRRRTTNYGYTF. The CDR3 nucleotides are TGTGCCAGCAGGCGACGGACGACTAACTATGGCTACACCTTC. The chain couples TRBV28 to TRBJ1-2; no firm D call. The CDR3 is 14 amino acids. Per the germline V gene, CDR1 is MDHEN and CDR2 is SYDVKM. V lost 6 bases and J lost 0, with 11 bases in between.

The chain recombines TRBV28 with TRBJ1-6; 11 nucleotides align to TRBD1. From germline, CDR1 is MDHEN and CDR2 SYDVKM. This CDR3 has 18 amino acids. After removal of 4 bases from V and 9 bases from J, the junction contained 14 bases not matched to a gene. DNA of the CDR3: TGTGCCAGCAGTTCTCTGGGACAGGGGGATATCTTAGGTTCACCCCTCCACTTT. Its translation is CASSSLGQGDILGSPLHF.

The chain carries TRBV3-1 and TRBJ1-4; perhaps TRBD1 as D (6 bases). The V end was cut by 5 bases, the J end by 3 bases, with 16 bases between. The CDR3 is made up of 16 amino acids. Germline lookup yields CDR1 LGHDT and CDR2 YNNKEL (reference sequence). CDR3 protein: CASSYGVPGANEKLFF. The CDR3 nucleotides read TGTGCCAGCAGCTACGGAGTCCCAGGGGCTAATGAAAAACTGTTTTTT. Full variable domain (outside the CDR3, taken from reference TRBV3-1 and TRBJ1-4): DTAVSQTPKYLVTQMGNDKSIKCEQNLGHDTMYWYKQDSKKFLKIMFSYNNKELIINETVPNRFSPKSPDKAHLNLHINSLELGDSAVYFCASSYGVPGANEKLFFGSGTQLSVL.

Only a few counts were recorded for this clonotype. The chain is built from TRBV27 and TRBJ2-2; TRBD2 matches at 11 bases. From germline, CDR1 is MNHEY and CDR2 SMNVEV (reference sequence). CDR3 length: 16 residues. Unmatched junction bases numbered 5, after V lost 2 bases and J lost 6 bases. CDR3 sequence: CASSLPPSGRPGELFF. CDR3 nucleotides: TGTGCCAGCAGTTTACCTCCTAGCGGGAGGCCCGGGGAGCTGTTTTTT.

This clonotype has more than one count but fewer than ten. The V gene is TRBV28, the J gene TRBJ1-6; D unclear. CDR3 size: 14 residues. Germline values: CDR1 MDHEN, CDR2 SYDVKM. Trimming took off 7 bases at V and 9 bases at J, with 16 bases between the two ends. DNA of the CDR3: TGTGCCAGCAACCCCCCTGTGGTGGCTTCACCCCTCCACTTT. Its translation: CASNPPVVASPLHF. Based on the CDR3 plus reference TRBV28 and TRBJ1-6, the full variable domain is DVKVTQSSRYLVKRTGEKVFLECVQDMDHENMFWYRQDPGLGLRLIYFSYDVKMKEKGDIPEGYSVSREKKERFSLILESASTNQTSMYLCASNPPVVASPLHFGNGTRLTVT.

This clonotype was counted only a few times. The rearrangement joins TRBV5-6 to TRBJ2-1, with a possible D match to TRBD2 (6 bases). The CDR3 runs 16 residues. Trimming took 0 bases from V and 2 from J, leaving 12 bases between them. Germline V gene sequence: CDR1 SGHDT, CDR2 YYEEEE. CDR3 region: CASSLEGRPPYNEQFF. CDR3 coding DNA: TGTGCCAGCAGCTTGGAGGGGAGGCCACCCTACAATGAGCAGTTCTTC.

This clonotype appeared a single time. In DNA, the CDR3 is TGTGCCAGCTCACCACTCCCCGGACTAGCTCACCAAGAGACCCAGTACTTC. It codes for CASSPLPGLAHQETQYF. The gene calls are TRBV18 and TRBJ2-5, with 8 bases identical to TRBD2. After removal of 1 base from V and 0 bases from J, the junction contained 7 bases not matched to a gene. The CDR3 contains 17 residues. Germline-derived CDR1 and CDR2 are KGHSH and LQKENI.

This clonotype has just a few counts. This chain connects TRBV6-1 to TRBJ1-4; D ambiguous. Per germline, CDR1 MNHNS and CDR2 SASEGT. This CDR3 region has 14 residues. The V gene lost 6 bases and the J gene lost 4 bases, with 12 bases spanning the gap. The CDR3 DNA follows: TGTGCCAGCAGAGTCGACGGGCTTAATGAAAAACTGTTTTTT. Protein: CASRVDGLNEKLFF.

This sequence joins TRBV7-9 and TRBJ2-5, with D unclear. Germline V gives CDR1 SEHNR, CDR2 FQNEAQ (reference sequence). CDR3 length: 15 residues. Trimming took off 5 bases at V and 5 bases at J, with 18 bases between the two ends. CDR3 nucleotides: TGTGCCAGCAGCAGACCCACGACCGAGTGGGAGACCCAGTACTTC. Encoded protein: CASSRPTTEWETQYF.